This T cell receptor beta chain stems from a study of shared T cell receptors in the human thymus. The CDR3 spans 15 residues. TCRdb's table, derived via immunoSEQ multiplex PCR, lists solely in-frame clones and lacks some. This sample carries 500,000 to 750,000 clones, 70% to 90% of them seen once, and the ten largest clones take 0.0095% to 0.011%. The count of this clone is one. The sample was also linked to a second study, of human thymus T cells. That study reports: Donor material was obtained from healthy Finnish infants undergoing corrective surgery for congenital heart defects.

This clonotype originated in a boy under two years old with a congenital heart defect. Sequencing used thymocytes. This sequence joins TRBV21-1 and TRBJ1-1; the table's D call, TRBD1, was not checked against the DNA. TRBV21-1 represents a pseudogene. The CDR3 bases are TGTGCCAGCAGCAAAATATGGCTTCCCCACACTGAAGCTTTCTTT. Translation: CASSKIWLPHTEAFF.